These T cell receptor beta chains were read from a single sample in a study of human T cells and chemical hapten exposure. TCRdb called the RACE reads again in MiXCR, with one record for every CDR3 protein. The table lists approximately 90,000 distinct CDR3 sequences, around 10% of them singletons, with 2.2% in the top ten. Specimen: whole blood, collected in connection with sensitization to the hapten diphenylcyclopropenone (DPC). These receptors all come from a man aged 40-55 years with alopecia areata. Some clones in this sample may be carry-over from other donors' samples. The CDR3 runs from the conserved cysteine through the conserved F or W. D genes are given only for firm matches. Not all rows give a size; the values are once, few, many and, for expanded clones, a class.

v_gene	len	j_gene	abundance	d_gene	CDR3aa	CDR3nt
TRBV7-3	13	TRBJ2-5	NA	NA	CASSSQTGGDQYF	TGTGCCAGCAGCTCTCAAACCGGCGGGGACCAGTACTTC
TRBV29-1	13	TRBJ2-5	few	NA	CSVVANPGETQYF	TGCAGCGTGGTGGCCAATCCCGGGGAGACCCAGTACTTC
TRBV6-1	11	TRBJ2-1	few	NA	CASSDWNEQFF	TGTGCCAGCAGTGACTGGAATGAGCAGTTCTTC
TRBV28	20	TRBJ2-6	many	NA	CASSTNFNTGPSSGANVLTF	TGTGCCAGCAGTACAAACTTCAATACAGGGCCGAGCTCTGGGGCCAACGTCCTGACTTTC
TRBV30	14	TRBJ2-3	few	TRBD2	CAWNGGSTADTQYF	TGTGCCTGGAACGGCGGGAGCACAGCAGATACGCAGTATTTT
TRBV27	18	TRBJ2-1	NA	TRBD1	CASSLSVRDSRAYNEQFF	TGTGCCAGCAGTTTATCGGTCCGGGACAGCCGAGCCTACAATGAGCAGTTCTTC
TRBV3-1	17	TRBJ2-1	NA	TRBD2	CASSQVGRGNSYNEQFF	TGTGCCAGCAGCCAAGTGGGGCGGGGGAACTCCTACAATGAGCAGTTCTTC
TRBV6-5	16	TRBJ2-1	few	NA	CASSYSSGVSYNEQFF	TGTGCCAGCAGTTACTCGTCAGGGGTTAGTTACAATGAGCAGTTCTTC
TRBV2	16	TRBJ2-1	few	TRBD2	CASNQDGLAGMGEQFF	TGTGCCAGCAACCAAGACGGACTAGCGGGAATGGGTGAGCAGTTCTTC
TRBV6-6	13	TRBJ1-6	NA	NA	CASSYPDLSPLHF	TGTGCCAGCAGTTACCCGGACCTTTCACCCCTCCACTTT
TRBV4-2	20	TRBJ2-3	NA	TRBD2	CASSQDRTSGTGLSTDTQYF	TGTGCCAGCAGCCAAGACAGGACTAGCGGGACCGGGCTCAGCACAGATACGCAGTATTTT
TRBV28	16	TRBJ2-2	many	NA	CASSSPGHPNTGELFF	TGTGCCAGCAGTTCACCGGGACACCCTAACACCGGGGAGCTGTTTTTT
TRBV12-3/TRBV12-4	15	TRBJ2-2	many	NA	CASSYGPENTGELFF	TGTGCCAGCAGCTACGGTCCAGAGAACACCGGGGAGCTGTTTTTT
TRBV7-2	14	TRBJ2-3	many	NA	CASSLAKLTLTQYF	TGTGCCAGCAGCTTAGCTAAGCTTACTCTTACGCAGTATTTT
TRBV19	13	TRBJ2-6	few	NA	CASGGTGANVLTF	TGTGCCAGTGGAGGGACCGGGGCCAACGTCCTGACTTTC
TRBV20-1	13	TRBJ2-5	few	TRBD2	CSARSGGIETQYF	TGCAGTGCTAGAAGCGGGGGCATTGAGACCCAGTACTTC
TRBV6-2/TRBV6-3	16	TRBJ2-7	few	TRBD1	CASSKPGQGRFYEQYF	TGTGCCAGCAGTAAGCCGGGACAGGGGAGATTCTACGAGCAGTACTTC
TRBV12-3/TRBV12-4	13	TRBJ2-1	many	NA	CASSRFSYNEQFF	TGTGCCAGCAGTCGTTTCTCCTACAATGAGCAGTTCTTC
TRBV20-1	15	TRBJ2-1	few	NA	CSARARGTSQNEQFF	TGCAGTGCTAGGGCTCGGGGAACTTCTCAGAATGAGCAGTTCTTC
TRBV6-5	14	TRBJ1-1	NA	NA	CASSLGRMNTEAFF	TGTGCCAGCAGTTTGGGACGGATGAACACTGAAGCTTTCTTT
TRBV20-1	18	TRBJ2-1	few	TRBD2	CNPPGGLAGSYSYNEQFF	TGCAACCCCCCGGGGGGACTAGCGGGATCCTACTCCTACAATGAGCAGTTCTTC
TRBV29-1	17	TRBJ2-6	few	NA	CSVEESGAHSGANVLTF	TGCAGCGTTGAAGAGTCAGGGGCTCACTCTGGGGCCAACGTCCTGACTTTC
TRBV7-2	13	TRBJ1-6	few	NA	CASSLARNSPLHF	TGTGCCAGCAGCTTAGCGCGTAATTCACCCCTCCACTTT
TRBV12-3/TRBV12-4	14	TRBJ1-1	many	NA	CASSLGREHTEAFF	TGTGCCAGCAGTTTAGGCAGGGAGCACACTGAAGCTTTCTTT
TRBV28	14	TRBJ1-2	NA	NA	CASSLRVSGYGYTF	TGTGCCAGCAGTTTAAGGGTCAGCGGCTATGGCTACACCTTC
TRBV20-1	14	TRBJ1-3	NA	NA	CSAWGEGSGNTIYF	TGCAGTGCTTGGGGGGAGGGCTCTGGAAACACCATATATTTT
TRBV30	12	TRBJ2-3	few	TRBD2	CAWDGEGLTQYF	TGTGCCTGGGACGGGGAGGGACTTACGCAGTATTTT
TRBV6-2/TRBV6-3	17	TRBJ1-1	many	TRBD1	CASSRRTGGSENTEAFF	TGTGCCAGCAGCAGGAGGACAGGGGGCAGTGAGAACACTGAAGCTTTCTTT
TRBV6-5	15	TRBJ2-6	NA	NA	CASSYEGTGANVLTF	TGTGCCAGCAGTTACGAGGGAACTGGGGCCAACGTCCTGACTTTC
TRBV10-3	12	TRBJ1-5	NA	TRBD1	CASAPGGQPQHF	TGTGCCAGCGCTCCAGGGGGGCAGCCCCAGCATTTT
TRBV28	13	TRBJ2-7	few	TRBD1	CASNPTGTYEQYF	TGTGCCAGCAATCCGACAGGGACCTACGAGCAGTACTTC
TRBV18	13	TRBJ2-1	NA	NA	CASSPQGLNEQFF	TGTGCCAGCTCACCCCAGGGCCTAAATGAGCAGTTCTTC
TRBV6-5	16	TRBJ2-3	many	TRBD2	CASSYAGGAPEGTQYF	TGTGCCAGCAGTTACGCGGGAGGGGCCCCCGAAGGGACGCAGTATTTT
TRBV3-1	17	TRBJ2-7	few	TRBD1	CASSQSTPGQGSYEQYF	TGTGCCAGCAGCCAATCCACGCCGGGACAGGGTTCCTACGAGCAGTACTTC
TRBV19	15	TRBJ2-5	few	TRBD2	CASSILAGGIETQYF	TGTGCCAGTAGTATCTTAGCGGGAGGGATCGAGACCCAGTACTTC
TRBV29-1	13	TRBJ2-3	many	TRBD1	CSVGYRGADTQYF	TGCAGCGTCGGGTACAGGGGTGCAGATACGCAGTATTTT
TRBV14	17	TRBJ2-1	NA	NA	CASSGSGDTFFYNEQFF	TGTGCCAGCAGCGGAAGTGGGGACACCTTTTTCTACAATGAGCAGTTCTTC
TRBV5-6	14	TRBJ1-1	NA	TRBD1	CASSSGQVRTEAFF	TGTGCCAGCAGTTCCGGACAGGTTCGCACTGAAGCTTTCTTT
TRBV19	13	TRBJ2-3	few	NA	CASSTSGPTSQYF	TGTGCCAGTAGTACCTCCGGCCCGACCTCGCAGTATTTT
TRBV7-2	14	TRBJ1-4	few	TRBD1	CASRLRGRDEKLFF	TGTGCCAGCAGACTCAGGGGGCGGGATGAAAAACTGTTTTTT
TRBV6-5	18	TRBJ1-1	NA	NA	CASSYSWTVSTSKTEAFF	TGTGCCAGCAGTTACTCCTGGACAGTTTCGACGTCTAAAACTGAAGCTTTCTTT
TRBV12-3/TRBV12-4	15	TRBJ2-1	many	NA	CASSASGVSYNEQFF	TGTGCCAGCAGCGCCAGCGGTGTCTCCTACAATGAGCAGTTCTTC
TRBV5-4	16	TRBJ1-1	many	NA	CASSSGPTALNTEAFF	TGTGCCAGCAGCTCCGGTCCCACAGCGTTGAACACTGAAGCTTTCTTT
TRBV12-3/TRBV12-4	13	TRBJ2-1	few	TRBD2	CASSLNAGAEQFF	TGTGCCAGCAGTTTAAATGCGGGAGCTGAGCAGTTCTTC
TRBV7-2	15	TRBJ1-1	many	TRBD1	CASSLNRGRISEAFF	TGTGCCAGCAGCTTAAACAGGGGGAGGATCTCTGAAGCTTTCTTT
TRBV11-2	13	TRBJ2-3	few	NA	CASNLGGQHTQYF	TGTGCCAGCAACTTAGGGGGGCAGCATACGCAGTATTTT
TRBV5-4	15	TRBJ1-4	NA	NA	CASSRGGATNEKLFF	TGTGCCAGCAGCCGTGGAGGCGCAACTAATGAAAAACTGTTTTTT
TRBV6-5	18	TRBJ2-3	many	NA	CASYLRDPTESSTDTQYF	TGTGCCAGCTATCTCCGGGACCCAACCGAATCTAGCACAGATACGCAGTATTTT
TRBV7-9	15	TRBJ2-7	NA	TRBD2	CASSPQAGGTYEQYF	TGTGCCAGCAGCCCCCAAGCGGGAGGCACCTACGAGCAGTACTTC
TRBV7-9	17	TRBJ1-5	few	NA	CASSLSPVGANNQPQHF	TGTGCCAGCAGCTTATCCCCTGTGGGGGCCAACAATCAGCCCCAGCATTTT
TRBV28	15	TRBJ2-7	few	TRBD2	CASRETSGSFYEQYF	TGTGCCAGCAGAGAGACTAGCGGGAGTTTCTACGAGCAGTACTTC